This TCR beta chain was documented in a study of Graves' ophthalmopathy and Graves' hyperthyroidism. Whole-study results and caveats: A model built from 13 signatures distinguished ophthalmopathy from stable hyperthyroidism with roughly 85% sensitivity and 81.08% specificity.

Notes on this clonotype: The antigen is undetermined.

There are 16 residues in the CDR3. The V gene end was trimmed by 4 bases and the J gene end by 1 base; junction bases not matched to a gene: 6. Germline V gives CDR1 MNHNY, CDR2 SVGAGI (reference sequence). Beta-chain TCR CDR3 regions were amplified from RNA transcripts. An initial RT-PCR round employing HTBI primers preceded a second-round multiplex PCR. TCRdb independently ran MiXCR on the multiplex PCR reads; one entry per CDR3 protein. Of a few hundred thousand distinct CDR3 sequences listed, less than 40% were seen once; the top ten hold over 3.5%. This rearrangement joins TRBV6-6 to TRBJ1-5, with 8 bases that match TRBD1. The sample taken for sequencing was peripheral blood or thyroid tissue (not recorded which). This TCR derives from an adult man with Graves' hyperthyroidism. In DNA, the CDR3 is TGTGCCAGCAGTTCGGCTCGGACAGGGAGCAATCAGCCCCAGCATTTT. Translating gives CASSSARTGSNQPQHF.